Shown below are 27 T cell receptor beta chains from a single sample sequenced in a study of T cells in Graves' hyperthyroidism and ophthalmopathy. The investigators amplified TCR beta CDR3 regions from RNA transcripts. The TCR CDR3 first-round RT-PCR relied on the HTBI primer set. MiXCR was run by TCRdb on the multiplex PCR reads, yielding one entry per CDR3 protein. Here the sample spans around 360,000 distinct CDR3 sequences, roughly 15% being singletons. The sequencing sample was made of blood. The source of these receptors is a woman in her sixties or seventies with Graves' ophthalmopathy.

The chain couples TRBV12-3 or TRBV12-4 to TRBJ2-2; 8 bases line up with TRBD2. CDR3 size: 17 residues. J lost 2 bases, V lost 1 base, and 6 bases had no gene match. DNA for the CDR3: TGTGCCAGCAGTTTAGGTCAGACTAGCGATAACACCGGGGAGCTGTTTTTT. Residues: CASSLGQTSDNTGELFF.

The chain has TRBV12-5 and TRBJ2-7, with D possibly being TRBD2 (7 bases). This CDR3 comprises 16 residues. Germline V gene data show CDR1 as LGHNT and CDR2 as FRNRAP. Between the trimmed V and J ends, which lost 5 bases and 3 bases, there was a span of 20 bases. For the CDR3, the DNA is TGTGCTAGTGGTCCCCGCGGGGGCGCAGGGCACTACGAGCAGTACTTC. Amino acids: CASGPRGGAGHYEQYF.

This clonotype was detected many times. The chain links TRBV2 to TRBJ2-2; no clear D. The CDR3 contains 15 residues. CDR1 and CDR2 from the germline V gene are SNHLY and FYNNEI. V was shortened by 1 base and J by 6 bases, with 12 bases between the two germline ends. The DNA for the CDR3 is TGTGCCAGCAGTGAAGGGCTACCTGCACCCGGGGAGCTGTTTTTT. This codes for CASSEGLPAPGELFF.

This chain uses TRBV9 with TRBJ2-1, with 11 bases that match TRBD2. Germline trimming cut 1 base from V and 0 bases from J; bases unmatched to any gene: 9. The CDR3 contains 19 residues. CDR1 is SGDLS, CDR2 YYNGEE, per germline. The CDR3 sequence: CASSVSGTSGPSSYNEQFF. Here the CDR3 DNA reads TGTGCCAGCAGCGTAAGTGGGACTAGCGGACCCAGCTCCTACAATGAGCAGTTCTTC.

The V and J genes are TRBV9 and TRBJ2-5; no definite D call. The germline CDR1 and CDR2 sequences are SGDLS and YYNGEE. This CDR3 region has 13 residues. The V gene lost 4 bases and the J gene lost 3 bases, with 10 bases spanning the gap. As DNA, the CDR3 is TGTGCCAGCAGCACCCGGGCGAAAGAGACCCAGTACTTC. Translation: CASSTRAKETQYF.

This clonotype was recorded at least ten times. V is TRBV20-1 and J is TRBJ2-7; TRBD2 aligns across 11 bases. With V trimmed by 6 bases and J by 4 bases, 8 bases remained unmatched. From germline, CDR1 is DFQATT and CDR2 SNEGSKA (reference sequence). The length of the CDR3 is 14 residues. CDR3 protein: CSASLAGGGYEQYF. Written as DNA, the CDR3 is TGCAGTGCCTCCTTAGCGGGAGGGGGGTACGAGCAGTACTTC.

In nucleotides, the CDR3 is TGTGCCAGCAGTGTGGGGGTAGGCTCACCCCTCCACTTT. Residues: CASSVGVGSPLHF. V usage is TRBV2 and J usage is TRBJ1-6; TRBD1 might be the D (5 bases). V lost 4 bases and J 10 bases, leaving 11 bases between the germline ends. Germline V CDR1 and CDR2: SNHLY, FYNNEI. The CDR3 runs to 13 residues.

The genes are TRBV5-6 and TRBJ1-4; D is undetermined. The CDR3 has 14 residues. V gave up 0 bases and J gave up 11 bases, with 14 bases separating them. Germline loops: CDR1 SGHDT, CDR2 YYEEEE. CDR3: CASSLGRIRAKLFF. Written as DNA, the CDR3 is TGTGCCAGCAGCTTGGGCCGGATACGGGCGAAACTGTTTTTT.

This clonotype was observed many times. V gene TRBV20-1 combines with J gene TRBJ2-3; 16 bases fit TRBD2. With 6 bases clipped from V and 4 bases from J, the junction kept 10 bases outside the gene matches. The CDR3 is 17 residues long. The V gene's germline CDR1 is DFQATT and CDR2 SNEGSKA (reference sequence). CDR3 protein: CSAVGTSGRARPDTQYF. CDR3 sequence (DNA): TGCAGTGCGGTCGGGACTAGCGGGAGGGCCCGCCCAGATACGCAGTATTTT.

This clonotype turned up a few times. The rearrangement joins TRBV2 to TRBJ2-5; D is unresolved. Germline lookup yields CDR1 SNHLY and CDR2 FYNNEI. Between the trimmed V and J ends, which lost 6 bases and 2 bases, there was a span of 7 bases. The CDR3 length is 12 residues. The DNA for the CDR3 is TGTGCCAGCAGCGGCATTCAAGAGACCCAGTACTTC. This sequence encodes CASSGIQETQYF.

Ten or more counts support this clonotype. This chain connects TRBV11-2 to TRBJ2-3; D unresolved. Per germline, CDR1 SGHAT and CDR2 FQNNGV. V gave up 4 bases and J gave up 6 bases, with 20 bases separating them. The length of the CDR3 is 16 residues. The CDR3 spells CASSSTAPNSLDTQYF. The CDR3, as DNA: TGTGCCAGCAGCTCGACCGCCCCCAACTCGCTGGATACGCAGTATTTT. Looking up the rest from reference TRBV11-2 and TRBJ2-3 gives the full variable domain: EAGVAQSPRYKIIEKRQSVAFWCNPISGHATLYWYQQILGQGPKLLIQFQNNGVVDDSQLPKDRFSAERLKGVDSTLKIQPAKLEDSAVYLCASSSTAPNSLDTQYFGPGTRLTVL.

Many counts were recorded for this clonotype. The gene calls are TRBV12-3 or TRBV12-4 and TRBJ2-1; TRBD2 matches 16 bases. J gave up 8 bases and V 6 bases, and 7 bases lay outside the gene matches. The CDR3 contains 16 residues. This CDR3 reads CASRPGTSGRGDEQFF. In DNA form, the CDR3 reads TGTGCCAGCAGGCCTGGGACTAGCGGGAGGGGCGATGAGCAGTTCTTC.

Details on this clonotype: The germline gene is not matched at one end of the junction; a read error may be the cause. V is TRBV28 and J is TRBJ2-7; D not certain. Per germline, CDR1 MDHEN and CDR2 SYDVKM. This CDR3 contains 13 residues. The CDR3, as DNA: TGTGCCAGCAGTTTATCCAGTGGGTACGAGCGGTACTTC. As protein: CASSLSSGYERYF.

This clonotype was seen repeatedly, ten times or more. This chain uses TRBV5-1 with TRBJ2-7, with a possible D match to TRBD1 (6 bases). Trimming cost V 2 bases and J 4 bases, with 13 bases left between them. This CDR3 region has 14 residues. Germline CDR1 and CDR2: SGHRS and YFSETQ. The CDR3 DNA reads as TGCGCCAGCAGCTTAACAGGGTACGCGTACGAGCAGTACTTC. The encoded protein is CASSLTGYAYEQYF.

V is TRBV20-1 and J is TRBJ1-6; 8 nucleotides match TRBD1. The CDR3 contains 14 residues. CDR1 is DFQATT and CDR2 is SNEGSKA in the germline V gene (reference sequence). With V trimmed by 0 bases and J by 8 bases, 3 bases remained unmatched. In nucleotides, the CDR3 is TGCAGTGCTAGAGACGGACAGGGCTATTCACCCCTCCACTTT. Its protein is CSARDGQGYSPLHF.

This clonotype was picked up many times. J is TRBJ2-3 and V is TRBV18; 7 positions agree with TRBD2. This CDR3 has 14 amino acids. Germline CDR1 and CDR2: KGHSH and LQKENI. With V trimmed by 3 bases and J by 6 bases, 6 bases remained unmatched. CDR3 residues: CASSPLAAPDTQYF. As DNA, the CDR3 is TGTGCCAGCTCACCTCTAGCGGCCCCGGATACGCAGTATTTT.

This clonotype was counted many times. The chain links TRBV7-8 to TRBJ2-7; the match to TRBD2 covers 9 bases. Germline values: CDR1 SGHVS, CDR2 FQNEAQ. The J segment lost 4 bases and the V segment lost 5 bases, leaving 15 bases of the junction unmatched. The CDR3 is made up of 17 amino acids. CDR3 nucleotide sequence: TGTGCCAGCAGCCGTGGTGACGGGCTAGCGGGAAGGTACGAGCAGTACTTC. This gives the protein CASSRGDGLAGRYEQYF. The full variable domain, completed using reference TRBV7-8 and TRBJ2-7, is GAGVSQSPRYKVAKRGQDVALRCDPISGHVSLFWYQQALGQGPEFLTYFQNEAQLDKSGLPSDRFFAERPEGSVSTLKIQRTQQEDSAVYLCASSRGDGLAGRYEQYFGPGTRLTVT.

This clonotype was seen repeatedly, ten times or more. This chain uses TRBV15 with TRBJ2-7, with TRBD2 matching over 12 bases. Germline V CDR1 and CDR2: LNHNV, YYDKDF (reference sequence). The CDR3 loop spans 17 amino acids. V was clipped by 2 bases and J by 3 bases; unmatched bases: 8. The CDR3 nucleotides are TGTGCCACCAGCAGACACCTACTAGCGGGAGGCCTCTACGAGCAGTACTTC. Translated, it gives CATSRHLLAGGLYEQYF.

This clonotype was observed a few times. The V gene is TRBV30, the J gene TRBJ1-5; maybe TRBD1 (6 bases). Per germline, CDR1 GTSNPN and CDR2 SVGIG (reference sequence). The CDR3 consists of 14 residues. With 3 bases removed from V and 2 bases from J, the gap between germline ends came to 11 bases. CDR3: CAWSSAGGNQPQHF. CDR3 DNA sequence: TGTGCCTGGAGCTCAGCAGGGGGCAATCAGCCCCAGCATTTT. Drawing the rest from reference TRBV30 and TRBJ1-5, the complete variable domain is SQTIHQWPATLVQPVGSPLSLECTVEGTSNPNLYWYRQAAGRGLQLLFYSVGIGQISSEVPQNLSASRPQDRQFILSSKKLLLSDSGFYLCAWSSAGGNQPQHFGDGTRLSIL.

There are many counts of this clonotype. V is TRBV15 and J is TRBJ2-7, with D possibly matching TRBD1 (7 bases). Germline assignment: CDR1 LNHNV and CDR2 YYDKDF (reference sequence). CDR3 size: 13 residues. Trimming left V 0 bases short and J 6 bases short, with 9 bases between. CDR3 residues: CATSRDQGGEQYF. The CDR3, as DNA: TGTGCCACCAGCAGAGATCAGGGGGGCGAGCAGTACTTC.

This clonotype occurred many times. The rearrangement joins TRBV5-1 to TRBJ2-7; the D gene is possibly TRBD2 (5 bases). This CDR3 is 15 amino acids long. Germline V lookup: CDR1 SGHRS, CDR2 YFSETQ. Between the trimmed V and J ends, which lost 3 bases and 4 bases, there was a span of 17 bases. Here the CDR3 reads CASSWKEVGPYEQYF. CDR3 sequence (DNA): TGCGCCAGCAGCTGGAAGGAGGTTGGGCCATACGAGCAGTACTTC.

This clonotype was observed at least ten times. V gene TRBV14 combines with J gene TRBJ2-1; 8 positions agree with TRBD2. Unmatched junction bases numbered 11, after V lost 0 bases and J lost 7 bases. CDR1 is SGHDN and CDR2 is FVKESK in the germline V gene. The CDR3 is 17 residues long. CDR3 amino acids: CASSQDMGLGPRNEQFF. CDR3 DNA: TGTGCCAGCAGCCAAGATATGGGACTAGGGCCTCGAAATGAGCAGTTCTTC.

This clonotype was seen many times. The chain carries TRBV25-1 and TRBJ1-5; no clear D. Germline loops: CDR1 MGHDK, CDR2 SYGVNS. The CDR3 runs 13 residues. Trimming pared 5 bases from V and 7 bases from J, leaving 12 bases between. The CDR3 bases are TGTGCCAGCAGTTTGGTTTGGCCGCAGCCCCAGCATTTT. This codes for CASSLVWPQPQHF.

The sample holds many counts of this clonotype. The chain carries TRBV12-3 or TRBV12-4 and TRBJ2-3; D perhaps matches TRBD2 (6 bases). Trimming removed 0 bases at V and 2 bases at J, with 15 bases between. This CDR3 is 17 amino acids long. CDR3 residues: CASSLALTSSPTDTQYF. CDR3 nucleotides: TGTGCCAGCAGTTTAGCGCTCACTAGCAGCCCCACAGATACGCAGTATTTT.

This clonotype was counted at least ten times. The rearrangement joins TRBV28 to TRBJ2-1, with a tentative D call TRBD2 (6 bases). The V end was cut by 7 bases, the J end by 5 bases, with 12 bases between. From germline, CDR1 is MDHEN and CDR2 SYDVKM. This CDR3 is 13 amino acids long. The CDR3 region is CASNFIADNEQFF. For the CDR3, the DNA is TGTGCCAGCAATTTTATAGCGGACAATGAGCAGTTCTTC.

A few counts support this clonotype. This may be a read error, as it is one base from a much larger clone. This sequence joins TRBV24-1 and TRBJ2-3, with 9 bases that match TRBD1. V was pared by 9 bases and J by 0 bases, with 0 bases of the junction left unmatched. The CDR3 extends over 13 amino acids. CDR1 is KGHDR, CDR2 SFDVKD, per germline. For the CDR3, the DNA is TGTGCCACCGGGACAGGGAGCACAGATACGCAGTATTTT. It translates to CATGTGSTDTQYF.

In its sample, this clonotype was seen many times. This rearrangement joins TRBV5-1 to TRBJ1-1, with D possibly TRBD1 on 5 matching bases. CDR1 and CDR2 from the germline V gene are SGHRS and YFSETQ. This CDR3 spans 15 amino acids. V was trimmed by 4 bases and J by 5 bases, leaving 18 bases between them. The CDR3 DNA is TGCGCCAGCAGCCTTGGGACTGTAGTTTTGACTGAAGCTTTCTTT. It specifies CASSLGTVVLTEAFF.